The 2 T cell receptor beta chains presented below share a single source sample, sequenced in a study of blood T cell repertoires in COVID-19. TCRdb keeps only in-frame clones here, not all; method: immunoSEQ multiplex PCR. Here the sample spans 140,000 or so clones, 75% to 90% being singletons. The sequencing input was peripheral blood. The receptors originated from an older woman with active COVID-19.

The J gene is TRBJ2-1, the V gene TRBV6-5; 10 bases line up with TRBD2. The CDR3 covers 16 residues. CDR1 is MNHEY and CDR2 is SVGAGI in the germline V gene. The junction had 6 bases not matched to a gene; V was cut back by 0 bases and J by 7 bases. This CDR3 is CASSYSPSGSRNEQFF. CDR3 nucleotide sequence: TGTGCCAGCAGTTACTCGCCTAGCGGGAGTAGGAATGAGCAGTTCTTC.

The chain couples TRBV28 to TRBJ2-7; possibly TRBD1 for D (6 bases). The germline CDR1 and CDR2 sequences are MDHEN and SYDVKM. The CDR3 length is 15 residues. Trimming pared 3 bases from V and 5 bases from J, leaving 17 bases between. DNA for the CDR3: TGTGCCAGCAGTTTTGAGGAGCCCTGGGGGCACGAGCAGTACTTC. Encoded protein: CASSFEEPWGHEQYF.